This T cell receptor (beta chain) was obtained from a study of shared clonotypes between healthy human individuals. As for the study in general: Three plates were used per donor for CD4 naive, three for CD4 memory, two for CD8 naive and one for CD8 memory.

Genomic DNA of each subset was evenly split across several immunoSEQ plates. Data came from immunoSEQ multiplex PCR; TCRdb stores just in-frame clones and leaves some out. The data contain 2 million or so clones, about 94% of them singletons. CDR1 and CDR2 (germline): MDHEN, SYDVKM. Trimming left V 3 bases short and J 1 base short, with 6 bases between. This CDR3 is 13 amino acids long. This clone appeared a few times. Cells designated naive CD8 were CD45RO-negative and were positively selected for CCR7, with terminally differentiated effector memory CD45RA+ cells excluded. Donors were healthy HIV-negative adults without recent acute infections or vaccinations. Each donor was a Caucasian adult residing in Nashville, Tennessee.

The origin of this receptor is a man aged 18 to 29 in good health. V usage is TRBV28 and J usage is TRBJ1-1; D not resolved. The specimen was naive CD8+ T cells sorted from blood. The CDR3 coding sequence is TGTGCCAGCAGTTTTACGGCGAACACTGAAGCTTTCTTT. Its translation is CASSFTANTEAFF.